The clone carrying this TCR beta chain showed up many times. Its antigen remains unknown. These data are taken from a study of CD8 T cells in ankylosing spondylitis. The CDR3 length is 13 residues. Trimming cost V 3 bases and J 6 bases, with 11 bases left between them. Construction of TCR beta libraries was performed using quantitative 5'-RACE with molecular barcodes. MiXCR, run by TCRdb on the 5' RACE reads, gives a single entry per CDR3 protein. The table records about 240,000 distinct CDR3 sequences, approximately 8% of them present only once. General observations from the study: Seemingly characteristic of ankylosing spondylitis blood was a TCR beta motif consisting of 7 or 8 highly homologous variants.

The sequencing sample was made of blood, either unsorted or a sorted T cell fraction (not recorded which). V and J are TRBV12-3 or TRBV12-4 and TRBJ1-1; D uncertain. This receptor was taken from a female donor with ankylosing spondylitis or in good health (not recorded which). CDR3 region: CASSFGSGAEAFF. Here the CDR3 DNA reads TGTGCCAGCAGTTTTGGGTCGGGCGCTGAAGCTTTCTTT.